Below, 10 T cell receptor beta chains from the same sample are listed, as sequenced in a study of T-cell memory formation after mild COVID-19. One entry per CDR3 protein, called by TCRdb with MiXCR from the 5' RACE reads. This table holds approximately 480,000 distinct CDR3 sequences, about 20% found once. Material: PBMCs or a T cell subset sorted from them (not recorded which). The receptors were sampled from an adult woman who had mild COVID-19 (a few samples of this study predate the infection). Cell type and time point are not known.

The chain employs TRBV3-1 and TRBJ1-2, with 12 bases matching TRBD1. J lost 8 bases, V lost 4 bases, and 8 bases had no gene match. Germline CDR1 LGHDT, CDR2 YNNKEL (reference sequence). This CDR3 has 15 amino acids. The CDR3 loop is CASSPGTGGLKGYTF. The CDR3 nucleotides are TGTGCCAGCAGCCCCGGGACAGGGGGCCTGAAGGGCTACACCTTC.

In its sample, this clonotype was seen a few times. Mismatch with germline at one junction end may stem from a read error. The gene calls are TRBV20-1 and TRBJ1-1; maybe TRBD1 (6 bases). The CDR3 totals 12 residues. CDR1 is DFQATT and CDR2 is SNEGSKA in the germline V gene (reference sequence). The CDR3 region is CSAREGTTEAFF. CDR3 nucleotides: TGCAGTGCTCGAGAAGGGACAACTGAAGCTTTCTTT.

Here the CDR3 DNA reads TGTGCCAGCAGCAGACCGACAGGGGAGAACACTGAAGCTTTCTTT. Encoded protein: CASSRPTGENTEAFF. J is TRBJ1-1 and V is TRBV5-4; TRBD1 agrees at 8 bases. Unmatched junction bases numbered 6, after V lost 4 bases and J lost 1 base. The length of the CDR3 is 15 residues. The germline V gene has CDR1 SGHNT and CDR2 YYREEE (reference sequence).

This clonotype was recorded many times. The CDR3 sequence is CASSLTGISEQFF. DNA for the CDR3: TGTGCCAGCAGCTTGACAGGGATTAGTGAGCAGTTCTTC. The chain carries TRBV5-5 and TRBJ2-1; D perhaps matches TRBD1 (6 bases). The CDR3 is 13 residues long. In germline, CDR1 is SGHKS, CDR2 YYEKEE (reference sequence). The V gene lost 1 base and the J gene lost 9 bases, with 11 bases spanning the gap.

The chain is built from TRBV19 and TRBJ2-1; maybe TRBD2 (6 bases). V gave up 4 bases and J gave up 2 bases, with 12 bases separating them. CDR1 LNHDA and CDR2 SQIVND come from the germline V gene (reference sequence). The CDR3 has 15 amino acids. The CDR3 protein is CASSTATGAYNEQFF. CDR3 nucleotide sequence: TGTGCCAGTAGTACCGCAACGGGGGCCTACAATGAGCAGTTCTTC. Variable domain in full (rest from reference TRBV19 and TRBJ2-1): DGGITQSPKYLFRKEGQNVTLSCEQNLNHDAMYWYRQDPGQGLRLIYYSQIVNDFQKGDIAEGYSVSREKKESFPLTVTSAQKNPTAFYLCASSTATGAYNEQFFGPGTRLTVL.

The chain is built from TRBV5-1 and TRBJ1-1; weak D call: TRBD1 (5 bases). The V end was cut by 0 bases, the J end by 8 bases, with 8 bases between. Germline V gives CDR1 SGHRS, CDR2 YFSETQ. There are 12 residues in the CDR3. In DNA form, the CDR3 reads TGCGCCAGCAGCTTGGGGTGGGGCGAAGCTTTCTTT. Translating gives CASSLGWGEAFF.

The rearrangement uses TRBV18 and TRBJ1-1; perhaps TRBD1 as D (6 bases). Between the trimmed V and J ends, which lost 0 bases and 3 bases, there was a span of 11 bases. Germline lookup yields CDR1 KGHSH and CDR2 LQKENI. The CDR3 contains 15 residues. CDR3 DNA: TGTGCCAGCTCACCACCAGGGGGAGATGACACTGAAGCTTTCTTT. Its translation is CASSPPGGDDTEAFF.

The rearrangement joins TRBV7-2 to TRBJ2-1; weak D call: TRBD2 (5 bases). The germline gives CDR1 SGHTA, CDR2 FQGNSA. This CDR3 is built from 16 residues. The V end lost 1 base, the J end lost 6 bases, and 16 bases lay between the germline ends. The CDR3 nucleotides read TGTGCCAGCAGCTTAGTGTGGCGGAGGTTGGGCAATGAGCAGTTCTTC. Protein: CASSLVWRRLGNEQFF.

The V and J genes are TRBV12-3 or TRBV12-4 and TRBJ2-2; no definite D call. The CDR3 contains 14 residues. V lost 6 bases and J 4 bases, leaving 12 bases between the germline ends. The chain's CDR3 is CASSNSISTGELFF. For the CDR3, the DNA is TGTGCCAGCAGCAACTCGATTTCCACCGGGGAGCTGTTTTTT.

This clonotype was counted between two and nine times. The chain couples TRBV21-1 to TRBJ2-1; the table's D call, TRBD2, was not checked against the DNA. TRBV21-1 has pseudogene status. The CDR3 spans 16 residues. DNA for the CDR3: TGTGCCAGCAGCATTCGGACTAGCGGGTTCTACAATGAGCAGTTCTTC. Translation gives CASSIRTSGFYNEQFF.